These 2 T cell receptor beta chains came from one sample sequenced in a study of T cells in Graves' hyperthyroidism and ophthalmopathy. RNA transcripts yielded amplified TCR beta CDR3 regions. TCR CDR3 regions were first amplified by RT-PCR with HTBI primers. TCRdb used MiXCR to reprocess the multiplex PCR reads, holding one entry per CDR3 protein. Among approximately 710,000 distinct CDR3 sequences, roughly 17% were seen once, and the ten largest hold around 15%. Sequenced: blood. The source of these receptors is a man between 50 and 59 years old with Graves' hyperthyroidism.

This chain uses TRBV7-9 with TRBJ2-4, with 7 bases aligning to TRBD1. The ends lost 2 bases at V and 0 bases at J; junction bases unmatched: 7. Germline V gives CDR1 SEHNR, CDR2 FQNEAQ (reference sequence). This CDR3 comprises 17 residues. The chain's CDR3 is CASSLLTGSLAKNIQYF. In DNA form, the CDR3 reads TGTGCCAGCAGCTTATTGACAGGGAGCCTAGCCAAAAACATTCAGTACTTC.

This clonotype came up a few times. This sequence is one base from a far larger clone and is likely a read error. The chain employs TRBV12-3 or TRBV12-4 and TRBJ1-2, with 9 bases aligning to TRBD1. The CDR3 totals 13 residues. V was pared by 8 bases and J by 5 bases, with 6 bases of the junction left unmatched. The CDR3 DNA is TGTGCCAGCGGTACGGGACAGGGATATGGCTACACCTTC. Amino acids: CASGTGQGYGYTF.